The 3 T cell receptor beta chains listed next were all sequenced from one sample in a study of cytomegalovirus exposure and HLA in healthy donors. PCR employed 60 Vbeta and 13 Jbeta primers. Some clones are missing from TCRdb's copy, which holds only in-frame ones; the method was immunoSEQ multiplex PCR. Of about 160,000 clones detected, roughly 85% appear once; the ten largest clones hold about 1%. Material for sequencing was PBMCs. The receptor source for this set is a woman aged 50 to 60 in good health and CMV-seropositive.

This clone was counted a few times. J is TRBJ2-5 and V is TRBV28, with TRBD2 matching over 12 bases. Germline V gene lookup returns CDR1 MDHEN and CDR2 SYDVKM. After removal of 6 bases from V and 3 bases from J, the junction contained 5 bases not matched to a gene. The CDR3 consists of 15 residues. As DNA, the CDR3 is TGTGCCAGCAGATCCTGGACTAGCGGGGAAGAGACCCAGTACTTC. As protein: CASRSWTSGEETQYF.

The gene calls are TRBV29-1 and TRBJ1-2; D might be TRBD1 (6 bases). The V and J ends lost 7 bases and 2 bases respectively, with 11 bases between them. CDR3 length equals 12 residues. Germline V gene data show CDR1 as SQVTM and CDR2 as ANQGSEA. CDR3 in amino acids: CSANRENYGYTF. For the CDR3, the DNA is TGCAGCGCGAACAGGGAAAACTATGGCTACACCTTC.

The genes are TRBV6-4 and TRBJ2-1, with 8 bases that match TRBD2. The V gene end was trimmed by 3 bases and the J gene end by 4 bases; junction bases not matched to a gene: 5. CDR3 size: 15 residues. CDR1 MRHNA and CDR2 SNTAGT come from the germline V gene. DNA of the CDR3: TGTGCCAGCAGTGAGGGGATAGCGGGGTACAATGAGCAGTTCTTC. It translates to CASSEGIAGYNEQFF.